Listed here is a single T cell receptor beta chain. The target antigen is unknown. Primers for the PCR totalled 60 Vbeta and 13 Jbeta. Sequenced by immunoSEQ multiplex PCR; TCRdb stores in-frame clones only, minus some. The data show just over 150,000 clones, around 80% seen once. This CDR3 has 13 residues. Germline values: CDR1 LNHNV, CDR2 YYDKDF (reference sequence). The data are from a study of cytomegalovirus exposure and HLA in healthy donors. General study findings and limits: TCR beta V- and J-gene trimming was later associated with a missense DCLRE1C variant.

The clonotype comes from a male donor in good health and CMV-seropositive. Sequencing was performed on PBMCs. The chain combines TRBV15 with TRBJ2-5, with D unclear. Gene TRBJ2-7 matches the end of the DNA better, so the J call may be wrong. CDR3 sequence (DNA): TGTGCCACCAGAAAGGTGGGCTCCTACGAGCAGTACTTC. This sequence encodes CATRKVGSYEQYF.